The following is a T cell receptor beta chain sequence with its context. Its antigen is not known. Regarding treatment: around 19 received Ad26.COV2.S at low or high dose, single or two shots; a few received placebo; per-sample allocation not given. Following the first vaccine or placebo injection, samples were taken on day 63. An adult of 18-55 years in Boston served as donor. The sample comes from a study of Ad26.COV2.S vaccination and SARS-CoV-2 variants. Study details: Intramuscularly, Ad26.COV2.S was given either once or twice, 56 days apart. Findings and caveats of the study: Recipients of either vaccine or placebo displayed similar breadth of non-spike TCRs. Vaccinees displayed broader spike-specific TCR repertoires than placebo recipients.

Some clones are missing from TCRdb's copy, which holds only in-frame ones; the method was immunoSEQ multiplex PCR. The table includes roughly 250,000 clones, around 90% detected once. V gave up 4 bases and J gave up 3 bases, with 18 bases separating them. The CDR3 loop spans 17 amino acids. Germline assignment: CDR1 SEHNR and CDR2 FQNEAQ (reference sequence). V gene TRBV7-9 combines with J gene TRBJ2-2; D unclear. This clonotype was obtained from a person aged 18 to 65 who received the Ad26.COV2.S COVID-19 vaccine or a placebo. This specimen was peripheral blood, taken in a trial of Ad26.COV2.S vaccine versus placebo. The CDR3 nucleotides read TGTGCCAGCAGCTCTTGGGAAACCACCTGGGACACCGGGGAGCTGTTTTTT. This encodes CASSSWETTWDTGELFF.